The clone carrying this T cell receptor beta chain has only a few counts. Its target is unknown. TCRdb independently ran MiXCR on the RACE reads; one entry per CDR3 protein. The data hold fewer than 150,000 distinct CDR3 sequences, with roughly 12% observed a single time. The data were obtained in a study of human T cells and chemical hapten exposure. Study-level background: Investigators sensitized around 2 cm by around 2 cm of upper inner arm skin with 2% DPC. Slight volume differences across pooled libraries mainly accounted for varying per-sample TCR yields. Study observations and caveats: After DPC sensitization, TCRs above 1 in 1000 frequency showed no change.

The V end was cut by 7 bases, the J end by 0 bases, with 16 bases between. This CDR3 has 16 amino acids. Indicated time point: pre-sensitization, week 0. As for treatment: therapeutic diphenylcyclopropenone sensitization with weekly scalp DPC. The material sequenced was whole blood, taken in connection with sensitization to the hapten diphenylcyclopropenone (DPC). This chain links TRBV12-3 or TRBV12-4 with TRBJ1-3; D call uncertain. This TCR derives from a woman aged 18 to 35 with alopecia areata. Some clones in this sample may be carry-over from other donors' samples. The CDR3 here is CASTLGFKSSGNTIYF. In DNA form, the CDR3 reads TGTGCCAGCACGCTTGGGTTCAAGAGCTCTGGAAACACCATATATTTT.